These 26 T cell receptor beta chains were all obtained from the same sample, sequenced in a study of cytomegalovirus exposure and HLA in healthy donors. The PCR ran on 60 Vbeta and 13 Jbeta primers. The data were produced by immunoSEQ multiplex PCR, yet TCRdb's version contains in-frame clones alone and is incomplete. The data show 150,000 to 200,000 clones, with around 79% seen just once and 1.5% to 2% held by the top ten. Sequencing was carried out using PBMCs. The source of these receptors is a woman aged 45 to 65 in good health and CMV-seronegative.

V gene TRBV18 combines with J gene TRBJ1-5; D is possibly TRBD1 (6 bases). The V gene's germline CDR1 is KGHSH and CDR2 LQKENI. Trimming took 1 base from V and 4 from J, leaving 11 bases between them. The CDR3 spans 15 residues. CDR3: CASSPQDSTNQPQHF. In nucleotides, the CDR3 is TGTGCCAGCTCACCACAGGACAGCACTAATCAGCCCCAGCATTTT.

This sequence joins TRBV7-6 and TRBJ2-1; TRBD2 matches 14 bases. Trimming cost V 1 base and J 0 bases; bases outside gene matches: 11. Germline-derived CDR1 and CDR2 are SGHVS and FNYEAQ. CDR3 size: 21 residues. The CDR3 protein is CASSLGPGLAGEGPSYNEQFF. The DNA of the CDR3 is TGTGCCAGCAGCTTAGGGCCGGGACTAGCGGGAGAGGGGCCCTCCTACAATGAGCAGTTCTTC.

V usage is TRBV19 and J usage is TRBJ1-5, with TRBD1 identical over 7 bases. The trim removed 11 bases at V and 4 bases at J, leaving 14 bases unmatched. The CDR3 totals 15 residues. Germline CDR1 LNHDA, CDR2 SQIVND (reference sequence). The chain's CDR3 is CASSGETRGNQPQHF. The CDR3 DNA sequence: TGTGCCTCTAGCGGGGAAACCAGGGGGAATCAGCCCCAGCATTTT.

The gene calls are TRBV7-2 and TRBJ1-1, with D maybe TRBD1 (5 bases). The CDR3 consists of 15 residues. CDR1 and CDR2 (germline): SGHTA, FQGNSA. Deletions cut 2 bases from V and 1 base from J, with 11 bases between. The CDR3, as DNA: TGTGCCAGCAGCTTAACTGCAGGGTCGAACACTGAAGCTTTCTTT. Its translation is CASSLTAGSNTEAFF.

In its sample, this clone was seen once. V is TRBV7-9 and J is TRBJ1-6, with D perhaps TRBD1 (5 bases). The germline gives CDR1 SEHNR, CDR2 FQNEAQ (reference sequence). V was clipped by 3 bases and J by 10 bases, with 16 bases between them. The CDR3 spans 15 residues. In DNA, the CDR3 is TGTGCCAGCAGCTTTGCCGGGCTAGGGGTCTCACCCCTCCACTTT. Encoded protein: CASSFAGLGVSPLHF. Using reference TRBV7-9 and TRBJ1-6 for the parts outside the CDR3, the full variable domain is DTGVSQNPRHKITKRGQNVTFRCDPISEHNRLYWYRQTLGQGPEFLTYFQNEAQLEKSRLLSDRFSAERPKGSFSTLEIQRTEQGDSAMYLCASSFAGLGVSPLHFGNGTRLTVT.

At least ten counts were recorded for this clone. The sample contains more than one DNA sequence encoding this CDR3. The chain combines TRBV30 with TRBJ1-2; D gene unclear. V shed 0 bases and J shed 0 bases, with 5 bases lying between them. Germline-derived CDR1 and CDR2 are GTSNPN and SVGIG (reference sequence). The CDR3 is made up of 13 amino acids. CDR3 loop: CAWSVEANYGYTF. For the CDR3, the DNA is TGTGCCTGGAGTGTGGAGGCTAACTATGGCTACACCTTC.

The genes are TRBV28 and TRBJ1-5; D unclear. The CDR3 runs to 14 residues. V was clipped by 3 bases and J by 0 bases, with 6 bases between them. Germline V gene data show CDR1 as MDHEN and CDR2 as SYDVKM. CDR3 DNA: TGTGCCAGCAGTTTCAGGATTAGCAATCAGCCCCAGCATTTT. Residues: CASSFRISNQPQHF.

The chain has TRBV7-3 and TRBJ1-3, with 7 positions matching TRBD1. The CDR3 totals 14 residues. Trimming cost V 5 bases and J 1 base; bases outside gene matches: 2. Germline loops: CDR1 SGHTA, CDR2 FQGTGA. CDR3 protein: CASSAQGSGNTIYF. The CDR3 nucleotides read TGTGCCAGCAGCGCACAGGGGTCTGGAAACACCATATATTTT.

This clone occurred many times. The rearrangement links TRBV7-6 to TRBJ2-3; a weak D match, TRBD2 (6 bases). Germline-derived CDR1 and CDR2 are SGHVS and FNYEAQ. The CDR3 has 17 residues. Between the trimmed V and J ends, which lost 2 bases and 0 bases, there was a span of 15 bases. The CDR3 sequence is CASSLSGSGSSTDTQYF. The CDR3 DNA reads TGTGCCAGCAGCTTATCGGGGAGCGGGTCTAGCACAGATACGCAGTATTTT.

Here the CDR3 reads CASSGAQLNQPQHF. The CDR3 nucleotides read TGCGCCAGCAGTGGAGCACAGCTGAATCAGCCCCAGCATTTT. The chain is built from TRBV10-2 and TRBJ1-5, with D hard to call. Trimming removed 4 bases at V and 4 bases at J, with 11 bases between. The CDR3 extends over 14 amino acids. From germline, CDR1 is WSHSY and CDR2 SAAADI.

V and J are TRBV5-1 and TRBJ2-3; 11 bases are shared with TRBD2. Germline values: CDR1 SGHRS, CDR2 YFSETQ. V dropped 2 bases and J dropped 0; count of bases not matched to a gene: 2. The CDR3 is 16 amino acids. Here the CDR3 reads CASSFLAGGSTDTQYF. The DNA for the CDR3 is TGCGCCAGCAGCTTCTTAGCGGGGGGGAGCACAGATACGCAGTATTTT.

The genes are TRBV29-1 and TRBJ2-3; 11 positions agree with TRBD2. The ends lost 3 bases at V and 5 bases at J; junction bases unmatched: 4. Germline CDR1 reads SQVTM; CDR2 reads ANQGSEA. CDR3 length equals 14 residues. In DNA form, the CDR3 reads TGCAGCGTTGATTTAGCGGGGGGGCTAGATACGCAGTATTTT. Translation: CSVDLAGGLDTQYF.

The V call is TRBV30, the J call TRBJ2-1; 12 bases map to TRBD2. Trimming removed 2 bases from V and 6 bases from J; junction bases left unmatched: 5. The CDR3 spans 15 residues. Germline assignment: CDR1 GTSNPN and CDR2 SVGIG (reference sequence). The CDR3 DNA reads TGTGCCTGGAGTACGACTAGCGGGAGAGGCAATGAGCAGTTCTTC. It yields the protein CAWSTTSGRGNEQFF.

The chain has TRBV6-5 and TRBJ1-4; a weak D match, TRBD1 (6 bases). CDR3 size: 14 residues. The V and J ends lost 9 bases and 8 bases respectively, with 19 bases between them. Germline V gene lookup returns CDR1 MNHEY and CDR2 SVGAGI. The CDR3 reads CASQKGGAGEKLFF. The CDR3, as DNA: TGTGCCAGTCAAAAGGGGGGGGCAGGGGAAAAACTGTTTTTT.

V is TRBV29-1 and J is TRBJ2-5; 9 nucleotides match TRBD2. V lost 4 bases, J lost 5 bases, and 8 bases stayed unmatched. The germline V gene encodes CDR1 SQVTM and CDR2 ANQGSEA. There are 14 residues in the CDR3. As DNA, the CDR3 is TGCAGCGTTGCAGCTAGCGGGGTTATGGAGACCCAGTACTTC. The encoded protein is CSVAASGVMETQYF.

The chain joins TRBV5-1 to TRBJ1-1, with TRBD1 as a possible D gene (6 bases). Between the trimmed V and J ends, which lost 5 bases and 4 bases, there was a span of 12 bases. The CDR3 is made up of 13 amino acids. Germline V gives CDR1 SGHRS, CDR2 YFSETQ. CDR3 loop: CASRVGGSTEAFF. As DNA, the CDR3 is TGCGCCAGCAGGGTAGGGGGTAGCACTGAAGCTTTCTTT. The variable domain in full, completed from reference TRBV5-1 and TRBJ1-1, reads KAGVTQTPRYLIKTRGQQVTLSCSPISGHRSVSWYQQTPGQGLQFLFEYFSETQRNKGNFPGRFSGRQFSNSRSEMNVSTLELGDSALYLCASRVGGSTEAFFGQGTRLTVV.

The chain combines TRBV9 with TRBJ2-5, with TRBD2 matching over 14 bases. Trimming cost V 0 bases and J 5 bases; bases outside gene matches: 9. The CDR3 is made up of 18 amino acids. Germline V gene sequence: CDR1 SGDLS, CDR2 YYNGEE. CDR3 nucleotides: TGTGCCAGCAGCGTAGGGACTAGCGGGAGGACGGGCGGGGAGACCCAGTACTTC. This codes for CASSVGTSGRTGGETQYF.

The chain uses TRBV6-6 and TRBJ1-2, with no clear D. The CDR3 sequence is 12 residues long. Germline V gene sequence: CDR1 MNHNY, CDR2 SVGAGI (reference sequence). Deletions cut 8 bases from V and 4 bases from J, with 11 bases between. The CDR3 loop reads CASAEGSYGYTF. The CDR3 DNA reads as TGTGCCAGCGCAGAGGGCAGCTATGGCTACACCTTC.

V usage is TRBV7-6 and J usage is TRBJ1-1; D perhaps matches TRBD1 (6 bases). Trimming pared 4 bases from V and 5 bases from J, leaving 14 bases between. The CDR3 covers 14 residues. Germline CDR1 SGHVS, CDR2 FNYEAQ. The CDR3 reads CASSSGQLGTEAFF. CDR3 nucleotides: TGTGCCAGCAGCTCAGGACAGCTTGGAACTGAAGCTTTCTTT. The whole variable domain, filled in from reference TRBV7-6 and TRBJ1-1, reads GAGVSQSPRYKVTKRGQDVALRCDPISGHVSLYWYRQALGQGPEFLTYFNYEAQQDKSGLPNDRFSAERPEGSISTLTIQRTEQRDSAMYRCASSSGQLGTEAFFGQGTRLTVV.

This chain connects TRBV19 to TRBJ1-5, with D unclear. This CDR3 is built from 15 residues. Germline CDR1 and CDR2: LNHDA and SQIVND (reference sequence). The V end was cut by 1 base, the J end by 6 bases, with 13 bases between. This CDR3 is CASSIGLTEGQPQHF. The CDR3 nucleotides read TGTGCCAGTAGTATAGGTCTAACAGAGGGTCAGCCCCAGCATTTT.

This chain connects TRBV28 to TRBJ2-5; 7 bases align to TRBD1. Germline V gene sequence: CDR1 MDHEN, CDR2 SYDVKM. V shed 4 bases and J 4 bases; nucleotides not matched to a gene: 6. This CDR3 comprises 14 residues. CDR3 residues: CASSSYRGSETQYF. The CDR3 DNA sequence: TGTGCCAGCAGTTCGTACAGGGGTTCAGAGACCCAGTACTTC.

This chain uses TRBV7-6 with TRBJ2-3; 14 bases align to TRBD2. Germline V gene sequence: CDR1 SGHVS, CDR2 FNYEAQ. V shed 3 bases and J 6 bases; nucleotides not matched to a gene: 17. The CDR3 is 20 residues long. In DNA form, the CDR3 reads TGTGCCAGCAGCTTCCTACTCGGGACTAGCGGGGGCACAGAGGGGGATACGCAGTATTTT. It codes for CASSFLLGTSGGTEGDTQYF.

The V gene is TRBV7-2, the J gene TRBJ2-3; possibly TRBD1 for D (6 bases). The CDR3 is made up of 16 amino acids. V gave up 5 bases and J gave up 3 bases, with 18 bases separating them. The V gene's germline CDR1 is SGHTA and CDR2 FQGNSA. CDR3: CASSVLARQGTDTQYF. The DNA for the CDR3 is TGTGCCAGCAGCGTCTTGGCGAGGCAGGGGACAGATACGCAGTATTTT. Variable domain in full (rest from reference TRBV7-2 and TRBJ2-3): GAGVSQSPSNKVTEKGKDVELRCDPISGHTALYWYRQSLGQGLEFLIYFQGNSAPDKSGLPSDRFSAERTGGSVSTLTIQRTQQEDSAVYLCASSVLARQGTDTQYFGPGTRLTVL.

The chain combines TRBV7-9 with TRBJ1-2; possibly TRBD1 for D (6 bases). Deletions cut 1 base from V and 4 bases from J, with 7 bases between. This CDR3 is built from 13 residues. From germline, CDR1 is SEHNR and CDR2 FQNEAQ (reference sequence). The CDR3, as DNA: TGTGCCAGCAGCTTAGTAGGGGGCTATGGCTACACCTTC. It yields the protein CASSLVGGYGYTF.

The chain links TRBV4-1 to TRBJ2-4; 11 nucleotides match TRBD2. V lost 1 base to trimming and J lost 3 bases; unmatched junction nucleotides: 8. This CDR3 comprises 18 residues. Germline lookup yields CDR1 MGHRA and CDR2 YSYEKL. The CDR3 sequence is CASSQGLAGGLGKNIQYF. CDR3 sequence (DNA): TGCGCCAGCAGCCAAGGGCTAGCGGGAGGTTTAGGCAAAAACATTCAGTACTTC.

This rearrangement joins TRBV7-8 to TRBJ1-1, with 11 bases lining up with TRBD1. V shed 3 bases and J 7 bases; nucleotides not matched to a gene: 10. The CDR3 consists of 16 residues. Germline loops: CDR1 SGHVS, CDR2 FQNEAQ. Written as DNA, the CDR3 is TGTGCCAGCAGCTTTCGCCGGACAGGGGGCGCGGATGAAGCTTTCTTT. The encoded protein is CASSFRRTGGADEAFF.